The clone carrying this TCR beta chain was recorded a few times. Antigen unknown. A universal primer site and UMIs were added as TCR cDNA was made by 5'RACE template switching. Each CDR3 protein gets one entry after TCRdb re-called the 5' RACE reads with MiXCR. Here the sample spans a few hundred thousand distinct CDR3 sequences, 3.5% to 4.5% being singletons. These data come from a study of T cells after yellow fever vaccination. Study-level findings and limits: Subsequent to the booster, the majority of primary-vaccination clones reappeared (around 97% CD4, around 85% CD8). One caveat is that FACS-sorted repertoires could contain abundant clonotypes contaminating from the bulk population.

CDR3 length: 17 amino acids. The V and J ends lost 5 bases and 3 bases respectively, with 20 bases between them. CDR1 MNHEY and CDR2 SMNVEV come from the germline V gene (reference sequence). Material: PBMCs, obtained 5 days after the yellow fever booster vaccination. This sequence joins TRBV27 and TRBJ1-3; D is undetermined. The receptor was derived from a man younger than 30 who received the YFV17D yellow fever vaccine. Here the CDR3 DNA reads TGTGCCAGCAGTCCGGCGGTGGCTGACACCCTTGGAAACACCATATATTTT. Translated, it gives CASSPAVADTLGNTIYF.